This T cell receptor beta chain is from a study of chemoradiotherapy in HPV16-positive cancers. The V and J ends lost 4 bases and 5 bases, in that order; junction bases with no gene match: 12. CDR3 length: 17 residues. Germline assignment: CDR1 SGDLS and CDR2 YYNGEE. Generated by immunoSEQ multiplex PCR, the TCRdb table keeps only in-frame clones and is missing some. The sample carries tens of thousands of clones, roughly 77% recorded once. The chain combines TRBV9 with TRBJ2-7, with 13 bases fitting TRBD2. Material: blood, obtained from a patient who underwent chemoradiotherapy. This clonotype originated in a human donor with HPV-associated anogenital cancer. The CDR3 DNA is TGTGCCAGCAGCCCGGGACTAGCGGGGACCCCACCGCACGAGCAGTACTTC. It specifies CASSPGLAGTPPHEQYF.